These T cell receptor beta chains were read from a single sample in a study of early T cells in non-severe SARS-CoV-2 infection. TCRdb independently ran MiXCR on the 5' RACE reads; one entry per CDR3 protein. The sample holds tens of thousands of distinct CDR3 sequences, 5% to 7% seen once. Material: whole blood. These receptors originate from an adult who was a healthcare worker with PCR-confirmed SARS-CoV-2 infection or an uninfected control (not recorded which). Both conserved end residues are part of each CDR3. D genes are given only for firm matches. Rows give clone size only sometimes, using once, few, many, or a class for an expanded clone.

d_call | j_call | clone_size | v_call | cdr3_aa | cdr3_nt
. | TRBJ1-2 | few | TRBV12-3/TRBV12-4 | CASSLGSANYGYTF | TGTGCCAGCAGTTTAGGTTCAGCTAACTATGGCTACACCTTC
. | TRBJ1-4 | many | TRBV4-3 | CASSQDRGTRNPLVEKLFF | TGCGCCAGCAGCCAAGATCGGGGGACACGGAACCCCCTCGTTGAAAAACTGTTTTTT
. | TRBJ2-3 | many | TRBV10-2 | CASRGSTDTQYF | TGCGCCAGCAGGGGTAGCACAGATACGCAGTATTTT
TRBD1 | TRBJ1-6 | many | TRBV7-2 | CASSLGRGPSPLHF | TGTGCCAGCAGCTTAGGCAGGGGGCCTTCACCCCTCCACTTT
TRBD1 | TRBJ2-1 | . | TRBV29-1 | CSVQGLPSSYNEQFF | TGCAGCGTACAGGGGCTCCCGAGCTCCTACAATGAGCAGTTCTTC
. | TRBJ1-6 | many | TRBV15 | CATSRVSDSPLHF | TGTGCCACCAGCAGAGTTTCGGATTCACCCCTCCACTTT
TRBD2 | TRBJ2-3 | . | TRBV12-3/TRBV12-4 | CASSSLAGSTDTQYF | TGTGCCAGCAGTTCGCTAGCGGGGAGCACAGATACGCAGTATTTT
TRBD1 | TRBJ2-7 | many | TRBV14 | CASSQGTGGSYEQYF | TGTGCCAGCAGCCAGGGGACAGGGGGCTCCTACGAGCAGTACTTC
. | TRBJ2-3 | many | TRBV30 | CAWSANRDTDTQYF | TGTGCCTGGAGTGCCAACAGGGACACAGATACGCAGTATTTT
TRBD1 | TRBJ2-3 | many | TRBV7-8 | CASSFRDRAGTDTQYF | TGTGCCAGCAGTTTCCGGGACAGGGCAGGCACAGATACGCAGTATTTT
TRBD1 | TRBJ2-7 | . | TRBV7-2 | CASSLSRTGWNEQYF | TGTGCCAGCAGCTTGTCAAGGACAGGGTGGAACGAGCAGTACTTC
. | TRBJ2-7 | few | TRBV7-2 | CASSLLHSYEQYF | TGTGCCAGCAGCTTACTACACTCCTACGAGCAGTACTTC
TRBD1 | TRBJ2-4 | many | TRBV2 | CASSQHRGEDIQYF | TGTGCCAGCAGTCAACACAGGGGTGAGGACATTCAGTACTTC
. | TRBJ1-1 | . | TRBV20-1 | CSARDIPEAFF | TGCAGTGCTAGAGATATTCCGGAAGCTTTCTTT
TRBD2 | TRBJ2-1 | . | TRBV19 | CASSITSGTREQFF | TGTGCCAGTAGTATAACTAGCGGGACCCGTGAGCAGTTCTTC
. | TRBJ2-5 | . | TRBV7-2 | CASSPTLGVRETQYF | TGTGCCAGCAGCCCTACTTTAGGGGTGAGAGAGACCCAGTACTTC
. | TRBJ2-6 | few | TRBV5-1 | CASSATPTWPNVLTF | TGCGCCAGCAGCGCCACACCGACCTGGCCCAACGTCCTGACTTTC
TRBD2 | TRBJ2-5 | many | TRBV7-2 | CASSLIGGIETQYF | TGTGCCAGCAGCTTAATCGGGGGGATTGAGACCCAGTACTTC
TRBD1 | TRBJ2-3 | . | TRBV19 | CASSPQGARDTQYF | TGTGCCAGTAGTCCCCAGGGGGCGCGGGATACGCAGTATTTT
. | TRBJ2-3 | many | TRBV11-2 | CASSLGWRGPTDTQYF | TGTGCCAGCAGCTTAGGTTGGCGCGGGCCCACAGATACGCAGTATTTT
. | TRBJ1-1 | many | TRBV7-8 | CASSFGGRGEAFF | TGTGCCAGCAGCTTTGGGGGCAGGGGTGAAGCTTTCTTT
. | TRBJ1-6 | many | TRBV2 | CASSQEAEGPLHF | TGTGCCAGCAGTCAAGAGGCCGAAGGACCCCTCCACTTT
. | TRBJ1-3 | many | TRBV19 | CASSPGQTTSGNTIYF | TGTGCCAGTAGCCCTGGACAGACGACCTCTGGAAACACCATATATTTT
. | TRBJ2-1 | many | TRBV7-3 | CASSLKRVSYNEQFF | TGTGCCAGCAGCTTAAAGCGGGTAAGCTACAATGAGCAGTTCTTC
. | TRBJ1-6 | . | TRBV5-5 | CASSPSRGDNSPLHF | TGTGCCAGCAGCCCGTCCAGGGGAGATAATTCACCCCTCCACTTT
. | TRBJ2-7 | many | TRBV20-1 | CSAIDFTYEQYF | TGCAGTGCTATCGACTTTACCTACGAGCAGTACTTC